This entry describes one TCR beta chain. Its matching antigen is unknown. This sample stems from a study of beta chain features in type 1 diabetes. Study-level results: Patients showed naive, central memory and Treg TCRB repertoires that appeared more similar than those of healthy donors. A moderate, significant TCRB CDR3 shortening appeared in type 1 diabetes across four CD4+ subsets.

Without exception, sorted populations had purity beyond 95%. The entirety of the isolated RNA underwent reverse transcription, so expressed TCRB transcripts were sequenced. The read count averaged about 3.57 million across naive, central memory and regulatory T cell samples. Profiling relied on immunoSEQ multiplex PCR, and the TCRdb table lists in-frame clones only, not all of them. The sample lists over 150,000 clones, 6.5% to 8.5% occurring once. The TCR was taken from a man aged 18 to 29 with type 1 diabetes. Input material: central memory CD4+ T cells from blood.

The CDR3 loop is CASSPQGADTQYF. The CDR3 nucleotides read TGTGCCAGCTCACCGCAGGGGGCAGATACGCAGTATTTT. This rearrangement joins TRBV18 to TRBJ2-3, with 7 bases lining up with TRBD1. After removal of 3 bases from V and 4 bases from J, the junction contained 1 base not matched to a gene. CDR3 length: 13 residues. Germline CDR1 KGHSH, CDR2 LQKENI.